What follows describes a single TCR beta chain. Its recognized antigen is unknown. Base quality data are lacking; no much larger clone is found one base away. Patients with melanoma were used as donors. The method was the immunoSEQ multiplex PCR assay. Not all clones reach the TCRdb copy of this immuneACCESS table, which keeps in-frame sequences only. Checked studies attribute under half of the gap to unresolved V genes and leave the rest unexplained. The sample table holds about 4,900 clones, of which 55% to 80% were seen once. The ten largest account for around 27% of the sample. The sample belongs to a study of CD4+ T cells in melanoma (dated by TCRdb to between 2021 and 2024). A note on the overall study: The study investigated neoantigen-specific CD4+ T cells in human melanoma.

Sequences SGHNT (CDR1) and YYREEE (CDR2) are obtained from the germline V gene (reference sequence). The CDR3 starts with the cysteine, ends with the phenylalanine, and has 14 residues. Of all the DNA, just the CDR3 is kept, 42 bases in frame from base 1. Trimming removed 3 bases from V and 5 bases from J; the gene matches leave 5 bases unexplained. The research as a whole found: According to the report, neoantigen-specific CD4+ T cells in melanoma displayed diverse differentiation states. Neoantigen-specific CD4+ T cells were reported to be correlated with the function of CD8+ T cells, macrophages and B cells.

Sequencing was carried out using cells from a culture (not recorded whether cultured in vitro). Rearrangement joined TRBV5-4 to TRBJ2-3; 8 bases in the junction line up with TRBD2. This TCR was recovered from a human donor with melanoma. CDR3 loop: CASSSGGAKDTQYF. The nucleotide sequence is TGTGCCAGCAGCTCCGGGGGGGCCAAAGATACGCAGTATTTT. The full variable domain, with segments outside the CDR3 supplied by the reference TRBV5-4 and TRBJ2-3 proteins, appears as ETGVTQSPTHLIKTRGQQVTLRCSSQSGHNTVSWYQQALGQGPQFIFQYYREEENGRGNFPPRFSGLQFPNYSSELNVNALELDDSALYLCASSSGGAKDTQYFGPGTRLTVL.